The 6 T cell receptor beta chains below all came from one sample that was sequenced in a study of cytomegalovirus exposure and HLA in healthy donors. PCR primers comprised 60 Vbeta and 13 Jbeta primers. Method: immunoSEQ multiplex PCR; TCRdb's copy keeps in-frame clones and lacks some. This table holds about 160,000 clones, 75% to 90% found once. Specimen: PBMCs. Receptors were obtained from a man aged 25 to 40 in good health and CMV-seronegative.

The CDR3 nucleotides are TGTGCCAGCAGTTTATGGCGGCCGGGGATGACAGATACGCAGTATTTT. It codes for CASSLWRPGMTDTQYF. J is TRBJ2-3 and V is TRBV28; tentative D call: TRBD2 (5 bases). The CDR3 loop spans 16 amino acids. Germline values: CDR1 MDHEN, CDR2 SYDVKM. Trimming left V 0 bases short and J 3 bases short, with 13 bases between.

J is TRBJ1-3 and V is TRBV23-1, with D possibly being TRBD1 (6 bases). TRBV23-1 counts as an open reading frame of uncertain function. The length of the CDR3 is 18 residues. V gave up 3 bases and J gave up 0 bases, with 18 bases separating them. The CDR3 loop reads CASSHQGRPNYSGNTIYF. The DNA of the CDR3 is TGCGCCAGCAGTCACCAGGGGCGTCCAAACTACTCTGGAAACACCATATATTTT.

The rearrangement uses TRBV18 and TRBJ1-5, with D possibly TRBD1 on 6 matching bases. The CDR3 is made up of 18 amino acids. The germline V gene has CDR1 KGHSH and CDR2 LQKENI. The V and J ends lost 2 bases and 5 bases respectively, with 22 bases between them. The DNA for the CDR3 is TGTGCCAGCTCACCAGCCCCCGGGTATAAGGGGGTCGATCAGCCCCAGCATTTT. Protein product: CASSPAPGYKGVDQPQHF.

This clone was detected only once. CDR3 nucleotides: TGTGCCAGCTATACGCGCCGCGGACAGGGGGCTAGGGATGAGCAGTTCTTC. Translated, it gives CASYTRRGQGARDEQFF. This chain connects TRBV28 to TRBJ2-1; 11 bases align to TRBD1. CDR3 length: 17 amino acids. Looked up from germline, CDR1 is MDHEN and CDR2 is SYDVKM. V shed 8 bases, J shed 8 bases, and the junction held 17 bases outside the gene matches.

The V call is TRBV7-9, the J call TRBJ2-7, with 7 bases lining up with TRBD1. V lost 5 bases, J lost 7 bases, and 11 bases stayed unmatched. The CDR3 runs to 14 residues. Germline V lookup: CDR1 SEHNR, CDR2 FQNEAQ (reference sequence). The CDR3 loop is CASSPRDSVFEQYF. As DNA, the CDR3 is TGTGCCAGCAGCCCCCGGGACAGTGTCTTTGAGCAGTACTTC.

The CDR3 sequence is CASSTSGNAYEQYF. CDR3 nucleotides: TGTGCCAGCAGTACTAGCGGGAATGCCTACGAGCAGTACTTC. The chain links TRBV6-5 to TRBJ2-7; the match to TRBD2 covers 10 bases. Trimming cost V 5 bases and J 2 bases; bases outside gene matches: 3. The CDR3 loop spans 14 amino acids. Germline CDR1 MNHEY, CDR2 SVGAGI.